A single sample is the source of the 25 T cell receptor beta chains below, sequenced in a study of blood T cell repertoires in COVID-19. Here immunoSEQ multiplex PCR was the method, and the copy in TCRdb shows in-frame clones only, minus some. Here the sample spans 290,000 or so clones, roughly 92% being singletons. Input material: peripheral blood. Source of these receptors: a woman younger than 45 with COVID-19, enrolled during active disease.

This clone has a single count. The chain uses TRBV10-3 and TRBJ2-7, with TRBD2 matching over 7 bases. The germline CDR1 and CDR2 sequences are ENHRY and SYGVKD. V lost 0 bases to trimming and J lost 2 bases; unmatched junction nucleotides: 4. The CDR3 spans 15 residues. The DNA of the CDR3 is TGTGCCATCAGTGAGTCTTCTAGCGGAACCTACGAGCAGTACTTC. It encodes CAISESSSGTYEQYF.

The chain has TRBV7-2 and TRBJ1-6, with D hard to call. The CDR3 has 16 residues. CDR1 and CDR2 from the germline V gene are SGHTA and FQGNSA. Trimming pared 1 base from V and 7 bases from J, leaving 14 bases between. The CDR3 region is CASSLVPREENSPLHF. DNA for the CDR3: TGTGCCAGCAGCTTAGTTCCTCGGGAGGAGAATTCACCCCTCCACTTT.

V and J are TRBV7-2 and TRBJ2-3; 7 positions match TRBD1. Germline CDR1 SGHTA, CDR2 FQGNSA. Unmatched junction bases numbered 5, after V lost 3 bases and J lost 2 bases. CDR3 length: 15 residues. CDR3 sequence reads: CASSLGQRITDTQYF. Written as DNA, the CDR3 is TGTGCCAGCAGCTTGGGACAGAGAATCACAGATACGCAGTATTTT.

The J gene is TRBJ2-7, the V gene TRBV14, with TRBD1 matching 7 bases. Germline V gene sequence: CDR1 SGHDN, CDR2 FVKESK. This CDR3 region has 13 residues. V was clipped by 0 bases and J by 8 bases; unmatched bases: 4. CDR3 amino acids: CASSQDTTGKQYF. The CDR3 coding sequence is TGTGCCAGCAGCCAAGATACGACAGGGAAGCAGTACTTC.

The rearrangement links TRBV5-1 to TRBJ2-3, with 11 nucleotides matching TRBD2. CDR1 SGHRS and CDR2 YFSETQ come from the germline V gene. This CDR3 has 15 residues. Trimming removed 4 bases from V and 6 bases from J; junction bases left unmatched: 7. CDR3 nucleotides: TGCGCCAGCAGCCGATCGACTAGCGGGATGGATACGCAGTATTTT. Amino acids: CASSRSTSGMDTQYF.

CDR3 sequence reads: CASSSGGEKLFF. Here the CDR3 DNA reads TGTGCCAGCAGTTCCGGAGGGGAAAAACTGTTTTTT. The J gene is TRBJ1-4, the V gene TRBV6-5, with unresolved D. This CDR3 spans 12 amino acids. V was shortened by 4 bases and J by 8 bases, with 8 bases between the two germline ends. CDR1 and CDR2 from the germline V gene are MNHEY and SVGAGI.

The rearrangement uses TRBV7-9 and TRBJ1-3, with D uncertain. The germline CDR1 and CDR2 sequences are SEHNR and FQNEAQ (reference sequence). The CDR3 spans 14 residues. V was cut by 5 bases and J by 0 bases, with 8 bases left in between. The CDR3 bases are TGTGCCAGCAGCCCCACTTCCTCTGGAAACACCATATATTTT. Amino acids: CASSPTSSGNTIYF.

Here the CDR3 DNA reads TGCAGTGCTAGTCAGGGATCGGTAGGCTACACCTTC. Translated, it gives CSASQGSVGYTF. The rearrangement joins TRBV20-1 to TRBJ1-2; weak D call: TRBD1 (5 bases). The germline gives CDR1 DFQATT, CDR2 SNEGSKA (reference sequence). Between the trimmed V and J ends, which lost 3 bases and 8 bases, there was a span of 13 bases. CDR3 length: 12 amino acids.

The J gene is TRBJ2-1, the V gene TRBV18; 9 bases line up with TRBD2. Germline trimming cut 2 bases from V and 9 bases from J; bases unmatched to any gene: 2. Germline CDR1 is KGHSH and CDR2 is LQKENI. This CDR3 is 13 amino acids long. The CDR3 DNA is TGTGCCAGCTCACCAGGGCGGGAGGGTGAGCAGTTCTTC. This encodes CASSPGREGEQFF.

The chain combines TRBV6-2 or TRBV6-3 with TRBJ1-2; D gene uncertain. V was clipped by 2 bases and J by 3 bases, with 13 bases between them. Germline V CDR1 and CDR2: MNHEY, SVGEGT. The CDR3 contains 15 residues. The chain's CDR3 is CASSYEGIGDYGYTF. In DNA, the CDR3 is TGTGCCAGCAGTTACGAAGGGATCGGGGACTATGGCTACACCTTC.

The V call is TRBV10-1, the J call TRBJ2-2; TRBD2 matches at 7 bases. The V and J ends lost 4 bases and 6 bases, in that order; junction bases with no gene match: 5. Germline V CDR1 and CDR2: WNHNN, SYGVQD (reference sequence). CDR3 length: 14 amino acids. CDR3 DNA sequence: TGCGCCAGCAGTGCGGGGGGTTATGCCGGGGAGCTGTTTTTT. It specifies CASSAGGYAGELFF.

Only one count was recorded for this clone. This rearrangement joins TRBV18 to TRBJ2-7; 13 bases are shared with TRBD2. This CDR3 spans 20 amino acids. The germline gives CDR1 KGHSH, CDR2 LQKENI. J was trimmed by 5 bases and V by 6 bases; bases with no gene match: 22. DNA for the CDR3: TGTGCCAGCTCCTCCTTCCCAGGCGAAGTAACTAGCGGGAGGGCCCACGAGCAGTACTTC. Its translation: CASSSFPGEVTSGRAHEQYF.

The chain carries TRBV19 and TRBJ2-7; 8 positions agree with TRBD1. CDR1 LNHDA and CDR2 SQIVND come from the germline V gene (reference sequence). V dropped 1 base and J dropped 1; count of bases not matched to a gene: 3. The CDR3 length is 15 residues. The CDR3 coding sequence is TGTGCCAGTAGTATAGGCAGGACAGGGTCCTACGAGCAGTACTTC. Protein sequence: CASSIGRTGSYEQYF.

V is TRBV3-1 (or the pseudogene TRBV3-2) and J is TRBJ2-2; a possible D gene is TRBD2 (5 bases). CDR3 length: 17 residues. V lost 0 bases and J lost 7, with 18 bases in between. Per the germline V gene, CDR1 is LGHDT and CDR2 is YNNKEL (reference sequence). The chain's CDR3 is CASSQDIRLGIVGELFF. CDR3 bases: TGTGCCAGCAGCCAAGATATCCGTCTCGGGATAGTCGGGGAGCTGTTTTTT.

This sequence joins TRBV27 and TRBJ2-7; D unclear. The V gene's germline CDR1 is MNHEY and CDR2 SMNVEV (reference sequence). The CDR3 covers 13 residues. The germline V and J ends were trimmed by 0 bases and 4 bases, with 7 bases remaining between them. The CDR3 spells CASSLSRSYEQYF. CDR3 DNA: TGTGCCAGCAGTTTATCCCGGTCTTACGAGCAGTACTTC.

This chain joins TRBV6-5 and TRBJ1-2; TRBD1 aligns across 8 bases. The CDR3 runs to 14 residues. Germline trimming cut 0 bases from V and 8 bases from J; bases unmatched to any gene: 5. Germline V CDR1 and CDR2: MNHEY, SVGAGI. The CDR3 DNA reads as TGTGCCAGCAGTTACTCTACAGGGGGTTGGGGCTACACCTTC. This gives the protein CASSYSTGGWGYTF.

The chain employs TRBV29-1 and TRBJ2-3, with a tentative D call TRBD1 (5 bases). The CDR3 extends over 14 amino acids. V gave up 2 bases and J gave up 0 bases, with 9 bases separating them. The germline V gene has CDR1 SQVTM and CDR2 ANQGSEA. CDR3 sequence: CSVETAGSTDTQYF. In nucleotides, the CDR3 is TGCAGCGTTGAAACGGCAGGGAGCACAGATACGCAGTATTTT.

The chain carries TRBV11-2 and TRBJ1-3; D remains ambiguous. Germline assignment: CDR1 SGHAT and CDR2 FQNNGV. V shed 2 bases and J shed 2 bases, with 10 bases lying between them. The CDR3 contains 15 residues. As DNA, the CDR3 is TGTGCCAGCAGCTTAAGTCTTGTAGCTGGAAACACCATATATTTT. Translated, it gives CASSLSLVAGNTIYF. Together with reference TRBV11-2 and TRBJ1-3, the CDR3 gives the full variable domain: EAGVAQSPRYKIIEKRQSVAFWCNPISGHATLYWYQQILGQGPKLLIQFQNNGVVDDSQLPKDRFSAERLKGVDSTLKIQPAKLEDSAVYLCASSLSLVAGNTIYFGEGSWLTVV.

The V and J genes are TRBV13 and TRBJ1-2; tentative D call: TRBD1 (6 bases). The V end was cut by 0 bases, the J end by 4 bases, with 9 bases between. CDR3 length equals 14 residues. Germline CDR1 and CDR2: PRHDT and FYEKMQ (reference sequence). The CDR3 nucleotides are TGTGCCAGCAGCTTAGGACAGGGACGCTATGGCTACACCTTC. Protein: CASSLGQGRYGYTF. Based on the CDR3 plus reference TRBV13 and TRBJ1-2, the full variable domain is AAGVIQSPRHLIKEKRETATLKCYPIPRHDTVYWYQQGPGQDPQFLISFYEKMQSDKGSIPDRFSAQQFSDYHSELNMSSLELGDSALYFCASSLGQGRYGYTFGSGTRLTVV.

This clone is a singleton in its sample. In DNA, the CDR3 is TGCAGCGTCCAGGACAGAGCCCGGGACACTGAAGCTTTCTTT. Its translation: CSVQDRARDTEAFF. The chain links TRBV29-1 to TRBJ1-1; D possibly corresponds to TRBD1 (6 bases). The germline V gene has CDR1 SQVTM and CDR2 ANQGSEA. V was clipped by 6 bases and J by 3 bases, with 17 bases between them. The CDR3 is made up of 14 amino acids. Full variable domain (rest looked up from reference TRBV29-1 and TRBJ1-1): SAVISQKPSRDICQRGTSLTIQCQVDSQVTMMFWYRQQPGQSLTLIATANQGSEATYESGFVIDKFPISRPNLTFSTLTVSNMSPEDSSIYLCSVQDRARDTEAFFGQGTRLTVV.

The rearrangement joins TRBV4-1 to TRBJ2-1; 15 nucleotides align to TRBD2. The CDR3 is 18 amino acids. The J segment lost 7 bases and the V segment lost 3 bases, leaving 10 bases of the junction unmatched. The germline V gene has CDR1 MGHRA and CDR2 YSYEKL. The CDR3 region is CASSHPGLAGGQTNEQFF. CDR3 in DNA: TGCGCCAGCAGCCATCCCGGACTAGCGGGAGGGCAGACGAATGAGCAGTTCTTC.

V is TRBV11-3 and J is TRBJ1-1; 8 nucleotides match TRBD1. Germline V gives CDR1 SGHNT, CDR2 YENEEA. The CDR3 loop spans 17 amino acids. V lost 0 bases, J lost 3 bases, and 9 bases stayed unmatched. The CDR3 coding sequence is TGTGCCAGCAGCTTAGATCGCGCGGACAGGGTTGACACTGAAGCTTTCTTT. This codes for CASSLDRADRVDTEAFF.

The gene calls are TRBV30 and TRBJ2-7; 9 bases line up with TRBD1. In germline, CDR1 is GTSNPN, CDR2 SVGIG (reference sequence). Trimming at V came to 4 bases and at J to 1 base, leaving 5 bases not matched to a gene. The CDR3 contains 14 residues. The CDR3 DNA reads as TGTGCCTGGACCGGGGGACAGGGTTCCTACGAGCAGTACTTC. It is translated as CAWTGGQGSYEQYF.

V gene TRBV4-1 combines with J gene TRBJ1-3, with D unresolved. The CDR3 has 15 residues. Germline CDR1 and CDR2: MGHRA and YSYEKL. Trimming took off 0 bases at V and 0 bases at J, with 6 bases between the two ends. The CDR3 nucleotides read TGCGCCAGCAGCCAAGATCCCAGCTCTGGAAACACCATATATTTT. Its protein is CASSQDPSSGNTIYF.

CDR3 nucleotide sequence: TGCAGCGTTGAAGGAGGTTGGGGGACTAGCACAGATACGCAGTATTTT. Amino acid sequence: CSVEGGWGTSTDTQYF. The chain recombines TRBV29-1 with TRBJ2-3; D possibly corresponds to TRBD2 (6 bases). The CDR3 spans 16 residues. Germline CDR1 SQVTM, CDR2 ANQGSEA. V was clipped by 1 base and J by 0 bases, with 14 bases between them.